These 5 T cell receptor beta chains were sequenced from one sample in a study of T cell responses to AZD1222 COVID-19 vaccine. Measured with immunoSEQ multiplex PCR; TCRdb has only the in-frame clones, and not every one. The table includes about 130,000 clones, around 87% detected once. Here the sequenced sample was peripheral blood, taken on day 0 of AZD1222 vaccination. Receptors originate from an adult in good health.

The chain joins TRBV21-1 to TRBJ1-3. TRBV21-1 is noted as a pseudogene. The length of the CDR3 is 17 residues. CDR3 loop: CASSTCLTYISGNTIYF. For the CDR3, the DNA is TGTGCCAGCAGCACGTGCCTCACCTACATCTCTGGAAACACCATATATTTT.

The CDR3 DNA follows: TGTGCCAGCAAAAGGCAGGGGGCGGATTACGAGCAGTACTTC. Translation: CASKRQGADYEQYF. The V and J genes are TRBV6-6 and TRBJ2-7; TRBD1 matches at 8 bases. This CDR3 is built from 14 residues. CDR1 is MNHNY and CDR2 is SVGAGI in the germline V gene (reference sequence). Germline trimming cut 7 bases from V and 4 bases from J; bases unmatched to any gene: 9.

The V call is TRBV11-3, the J call TRBJ1-1; 8 nucleotides agree with TRBD1. V was clipped by 3 bases and J by 4 bases; unmatched bases: 4. Germline CDR1 is SGHNT and CDR2 is YENEEA. CDR3 length: 14 residues. The CDR3 sequence: CASSFSGQGTEAFF. The CDR3 DNA sequence: TGTGCCAGCAGCTTCTCTGGACAGGGCACTGAAGCTTTCTTT. Full variable domain (outside the CDR3, taken from reference TRBV11-3 and TRBJ1-1): EAGVVQSPRYKIIEKKQPVAFWCNPISGHNTLYWYLQNLGQGPELLIRYENEEAVDDSQLPKDRFSAERLKGVDSTLKIQPAELGDSAVYLCASSFSGQGTEAFFGQGTRLTVV.

V usage is TRBV10-1 and J usage is TRBJ2-5, with 11 bases fitting TRBD2. The CDR3 extends over 15 amino acids. The V gene's germline CDR1 is WNHNN and CDR2 SYGVQD (reference sequence). Losses at the gene ends were 6 bases for V and 4 bases for J; bases not matched to a gene: 7. CDR3 sequence (DNA): TGCGCCAGCAGGGTTAGCGGGGGGGCCCCAGAGACCCAGTACTTC. Its protein is CASRVSGGAPETQYF.

The V call is TRBV6-5, the J call TRBJ2-1; the D gene is possibly TRBD1 (6 bases). CDR3 length equals 15 residues. Germline V lookup: CDR1 MNHEY, CDR2 SVGAGI. With 5 bases removed from V and 8 bases from J, the gap between germline ends came to 19 bases. DNA for the CDR3: TGTGCCAGCAGTCGACCTCTTCAGGGGCATTATGAGCAGTTCTTC. The encoded protein is CASSRPLQGHYEQFF.